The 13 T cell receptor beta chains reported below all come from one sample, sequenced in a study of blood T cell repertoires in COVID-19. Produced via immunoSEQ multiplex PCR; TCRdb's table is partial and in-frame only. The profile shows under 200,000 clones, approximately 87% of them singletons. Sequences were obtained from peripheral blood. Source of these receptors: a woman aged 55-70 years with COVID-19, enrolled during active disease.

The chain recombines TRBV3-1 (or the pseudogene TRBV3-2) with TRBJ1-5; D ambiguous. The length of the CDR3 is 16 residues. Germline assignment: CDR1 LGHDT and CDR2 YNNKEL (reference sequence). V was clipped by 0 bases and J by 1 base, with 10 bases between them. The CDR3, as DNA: TGTGCCAGCAGCCAAGATGCCGGGTGGAGCAATCAGCCCCAGCATTTT. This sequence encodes CASSQDAGWSNQPQHF.

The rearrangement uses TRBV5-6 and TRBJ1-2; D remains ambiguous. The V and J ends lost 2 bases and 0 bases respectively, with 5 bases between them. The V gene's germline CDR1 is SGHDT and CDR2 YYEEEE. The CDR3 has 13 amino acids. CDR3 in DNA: TGTGCCAGCAGCTTTCAGTCTAACTATGGCTACACCTTC. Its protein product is CASSFQSNYGYTF. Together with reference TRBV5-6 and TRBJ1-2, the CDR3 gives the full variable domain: DAGVTQSPTHLIKTRGQQVTLRCSPKSGHDTVSWYQQALGQGPQFIFQYYEEEERQRGNFPDRFSGHQFPNYSSELNVNALLLGDSALYLCASSFQSNYGYTFGSGTRLTVV.

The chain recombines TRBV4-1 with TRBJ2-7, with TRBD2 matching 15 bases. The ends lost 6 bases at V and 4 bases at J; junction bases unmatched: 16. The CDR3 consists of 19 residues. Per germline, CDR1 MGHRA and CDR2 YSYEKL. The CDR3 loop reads CASSATPGLAGGIYYEQYF. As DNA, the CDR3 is TGCGCCAGCAGTGCTACACCGGGACTAGCGGGAGGAATATATTACGAGCAGTACTTC.

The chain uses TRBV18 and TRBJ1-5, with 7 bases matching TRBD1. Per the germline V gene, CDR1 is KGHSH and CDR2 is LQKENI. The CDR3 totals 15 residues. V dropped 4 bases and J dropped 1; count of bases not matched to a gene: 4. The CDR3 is CASSRTGQSNQPQHF. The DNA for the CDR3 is TGTGCCAGCTCACGTACGGGACAGAGCAATCAGCCCCAGCATTTT.

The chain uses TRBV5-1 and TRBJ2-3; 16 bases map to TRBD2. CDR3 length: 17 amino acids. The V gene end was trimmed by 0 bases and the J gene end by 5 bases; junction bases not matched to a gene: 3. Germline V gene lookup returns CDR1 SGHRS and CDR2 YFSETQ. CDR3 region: CASSLAGLAGGLDTQYF. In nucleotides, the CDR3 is TGCGCCAGCAGCTTGGCGGGACTAGCGGGAGGGCTAGATACGCAGTATTTT.

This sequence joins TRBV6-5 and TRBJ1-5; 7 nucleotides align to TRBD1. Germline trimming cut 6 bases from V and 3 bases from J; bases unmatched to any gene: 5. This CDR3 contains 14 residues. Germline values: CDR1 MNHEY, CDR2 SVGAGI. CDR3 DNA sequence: TGTGCCAGCAGCCGGGGACAGCCCAATCAGCCCCAGCATTTT. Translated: CASSRGQPNQPQHF.

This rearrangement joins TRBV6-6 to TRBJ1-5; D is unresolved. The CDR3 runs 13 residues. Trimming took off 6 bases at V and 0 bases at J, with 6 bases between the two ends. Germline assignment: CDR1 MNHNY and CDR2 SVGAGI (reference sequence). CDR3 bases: TGTGCCAGCAGCCCCTATAGCAATCAGCCCCAGCATTTT. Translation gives CASSPYSNQPQHF.

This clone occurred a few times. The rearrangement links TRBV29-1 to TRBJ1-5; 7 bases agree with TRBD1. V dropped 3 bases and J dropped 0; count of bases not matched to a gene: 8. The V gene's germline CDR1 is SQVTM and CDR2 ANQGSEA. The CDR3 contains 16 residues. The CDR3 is CSVEGQGVSSNQPQHF. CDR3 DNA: TGCAGCGTTGAGGGCCAGGGGGTAAGTAGCAATCAGCCCCAGCATTTT.

The CDR3 loop reads CASRTSTGPNYGYTF. Written as DNA, the CDR3 is TGTGCCAGCAGGACGTCGACAGGGCCCAACTATGGCTACACCTTC. The chain uses TRBV6-6 and TRBJ1-2; 7 bases agree with TRBD1. Germline V CDR1 and CDR2: MNHNY, SVGAGI (reference sequence). The CDR3 has 15 amino acids. After removal of 6 bases from V and 2 bases from J, the junction contained 9 bases not matched to a gene.

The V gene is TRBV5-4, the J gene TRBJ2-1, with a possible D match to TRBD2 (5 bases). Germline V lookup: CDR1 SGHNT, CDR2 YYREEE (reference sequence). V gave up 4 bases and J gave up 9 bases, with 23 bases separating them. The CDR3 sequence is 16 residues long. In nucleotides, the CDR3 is TGTGCCAGCAGCAAAGGGTTAGACTATGATCTTAGTGAGCAGTTCTTC. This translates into CASSKGLDYDLSEQFF.

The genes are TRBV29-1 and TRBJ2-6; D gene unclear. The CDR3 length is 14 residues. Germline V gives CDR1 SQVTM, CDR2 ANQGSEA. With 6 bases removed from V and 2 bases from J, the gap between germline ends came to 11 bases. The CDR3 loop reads CSVKNRAGANVLTF. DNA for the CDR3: TGCAGCGTGAAGAATCGCGCTGGGGCCAACGTCCTGACTTTC.

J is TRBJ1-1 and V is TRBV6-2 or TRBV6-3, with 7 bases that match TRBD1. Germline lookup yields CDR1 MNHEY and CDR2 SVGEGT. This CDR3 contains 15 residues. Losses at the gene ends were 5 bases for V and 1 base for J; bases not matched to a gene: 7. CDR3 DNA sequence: TGTGCCAGCAGTCTGACAGGGAGAGGGAACACTGAAGCTTTCTTT. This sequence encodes CASSLTGRGNTEAFF.

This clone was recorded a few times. The CDR3 coding sequence is TGTGCCAGCAAAGGGCTAGGGGATAATTCACCCCTCCACTTT. As protein: CASKGLGDNSPLHF. The gene calls are TRBV25-1 and TRBJ1-6, with D possibly being TRBD1 (5 bases). Germline values: CDR1 MGHDK, CDR2 SYGVNS. The CDR3 runs 14 residues. Between the trimmed V and J ends, which lost 7 bases and 5 bases, there was a span of 12 bases.